This T cell receptor (beta chain) appears in the sequencing data of a study of OX40 agonist ivuxolimab in advanced cancers. The overall study: Patients were roughly 81% male with ages roughly 23 to 79, mean 60.

Only in-frame clones appear in the TCRdb table, and some are missing; sequencing was by immunoSEQ multiplex PCR. The top ten hold around 1.1% of the sample, which has around 63,000 clones, over 85% seen once. Findings and caveats of the study: At 0.1-3.0 mg/kg, partial responders had clonal expansion among the lowest observed. In general, CD8+ T cells held more expanded clones than CD4+ did, on average.

Worth noting for this clone: Its antigen is unknown.

Trimming cost V 0 bases and J 7 bases, with 17 bases left between them. CDR1 is SGHNT and CDR2 is YYREEE in the germline V gene (reference sequence). This CDR3 has 15 residues. The V call is TRBV5-4, the J call TRBJ2-7, with D possibly TRBD2 on 7 matching bases. The specimen was CD4+ or CD8+ T cells sorted from blood, collected in a trial of the OX40 agonist ivuxolimab. The TCR originated in an adult with an advanced solid tumor such as melanoma, head and neck, liver or kidney cancer. In DNA, the CDR3 is TGTGCCAGCAGCTTGGAGGCTAGGGGGGGAGGTGAGCAGTACTTC. Residues: CASSLEARGGGEQYF. The variable domain in full, with the rest retrieved from reference TRBV5-4 and TRBJ2-7, is ETGVTQSPTHLIKTRGQQVTLRCSSQSGHNTVSWYQQALGQGPQFIFQYYREEENGRGNFPPRFSGLQFPNYSSELNVNALELDDSALYLCASSLEARGGGEQYFGPGTRLTVT.